The 29 T cell receptor beta chains listed next were all sequenced from one sample in a study of shared clonotypes between healthy human individuals. Sequencing used immunoSEQ multiplex PCR; TCRdb keeps in-frame clones, though not all of them. The sample yields fewer than 1.8 million clones, about 98.5% seen once. The material sequenced was naive CD4+ T cells sorted from blood. Sample subset: CD45RA+ positively selected. The receptors originated from a man aged 30 to 39 in good health.

This chain links TRBV9 with TRBJ2-7; D is perhaps TRBD1 (5 bases). The V gene lost 0 bases and the J gene lost 0 bases, with 7 bases spanning the gap. Germline CDR1 is SGDLS and CDR2 is YYNGEE. This CDR3 has 14 residues. CDR3 amino acids: CASSVVGHSYEQYF. The CDR3 DNA sequence: TGTGCCAGCAGCGTAGTGGGGCACTCCTACGAGCAGTACTTC.

The chain couples TRBV11-2 to TRBJ2-5, with D perhaps TRBD1 (5 bases). With 2 bases removed from V and 4 bases from J, the gap between germline ends came to 8 bases. This CDR3 has 13 residues. Germline lookup yields CDR1 SGHAT and CDR2 FQNNGV. Here the CDR3 DNA reads TGTGCCAGCAGCTTAAGGGGAACAGAGACCCAGTACTTC. Translating gives CASSLRGTETQYF.

V gene TRBV18 combines with J gene TRBJ2-5, with D perhaps matching TRBD1 or TRBD2 (5 bases each). Per germline, CDR1 KGHSH and CDR2 LQKENI. The CDR3 extends over 14 amino acids. V was trimmed by 3 bases and J by 4 bases, leaving 12 bases between them. The CDR3 sequence is CASSPLSRGETQYF. In DNA, the CDR3 is TGTGCCAGCTCACCCCTTTCGAGGGGAGAGACCCAGTACTTC.

This chain joins TRBV11-2 and TRBJ2-7, with D possibly TRBD1 on 6 matching bases. The CDR3 contains 16 residues. Deletions cut 6 bases from V and 0 bases from J, with 18 bases between. Germline V gene sequence: CDR1 SGHAT, CDR2 FQNNGV. The CDR3 nucleotides are TGTGCCAGCAGGCGACCGGGACAATCGCTCTCCTACGAGCAGTACTTC. This encodes CASRRPGQSLSYEQYF.

This sequence joins TRBV9 and TRBJ1-1; 10 bases are a match to TRBD1. Germline V gives CDR1 SGDLS, CDR2 YYNGEE. The CDR3 is 17 amino acids. Trimming cost V 0 bases and J 6 bases; bases outside gene matches: 11. The CDR3 loop reads CASSVDWRGQGLAEAFF. The CDR3 DNA reads TGTGCCAGCAGCGTAGATTGGCGGGGACAGGGGCTCGCTGAAGCTTTCTTT.

This chain connects TRBV18 to TRBJ2-5; D is perhaps TRBD1 or TRBD2 (5 bases each). V was shortened by 3 bases and J by 4 bases, with 24 bases between the two germline ends. Germline V gives CDR1 KGHSH, CDR2 LQKENI. The CDR3 has 18 residues. CDR3 sequence reads: CASSPPQGRNSRGETQYF. In DNA form, the CDR3 reads TGTGCCAGCTCACCTCCTCAGGGACGAAATTCAAGGGGAGAGACCCAGTACTTC.

The rearrangement joins TRBV28 to TRBJ2-1; TRBD2 matches at 7 bases. From germline, CDR1 is MDHEN and CDR2 SYDVKM. The junction had 5 bases not matched to a gene; V was cut back by 6 bases and J by 6 bases. CDR3 size: 13 residues. DNA of the CDR3: TGTGCCAGCAGGACCGGACTAGTCAATGAGCAGTTCTTC. Its protein product is CASRTGLVNEQFF.

The chain links TRBV30 to TRBJ2-7, with 8 positions matching TRBD2. CDR1 and CDR2 from the germline V gene are GTSNPN and SVGIG (reference sequence). The V gene end was trimmed by 0 bases and the J gene end by 7 bases; junction bases not matched to a gene: 5. This CDR3 has 13 amino acids. The CDR3 coding sequence is TGTGCCTGGAGTGTCGGACTAGCCTTGGAGCAGTACTTC. This sequence encodes CAWSVGLALEQYF.

Notes on this clone: This same CDR3 is encoded by further DNA sequences in the sample. The chain joins TRBV5-1 to TRBJ2-3; TRBD2 is a possible D gene (6 bases). V was clipped by 2 bases and J by 1 base, with 11 bases between them. Looked up from germline, CDR1 is SGHRS and CDR2 is YFSETQ. The CDR3 is 15 amino acids. In nucleotides, the CDR3 is TGCGCCAGCAGCTTCGGTGGAGGGGGCACAGATACGCAGTATTTT. Its protein is CASSFGGGGTDTQYF. Filled out from reference TRBV5-1 and TRBJ2-3, the complete variable domain reads KAGVTQTPRYLIKTRGQQVTLSCSPISGHRSVSWYQQTPGQGLQFLFEYFSETQRNKGNFPGRFSGRQFSNSRSEMNVSTLELGDSALYLCASSFGGGGTDTQYFGPGTRLTVL.

With regard to this clone: The junction differs from germline at one of its ends, possibly a read error. J is TRBJ1-2 and V is TRBV28; 9 nucleotides agree with TRBD1. The CDR3 sequence is 13 residues long. Germline V gene lookup returns CDR1 MDHEN and CDR2 SYDVKM. Written as DNA, the CDR3 is TGTGCCAGCAGTGCAGCAGGGACAGGGTCAACTTACTTC. It is translated as CASSAAGTGSTYF.

This chain connects TRBV29-1 to TRBJ2-1; TRBD2 might be the D (5 bases). The germline V gene has CDR1 SQVTM and CDR2 ANQGSEA. CDR3 length equals 12 residues. The germline V and J ends were trimmed by 1 base and 6 bases, with 7 bases remaining between them. For the CDR3, the DNA is TGCAGCGTTGAAGGAGGGCCCAATGAGCAGTTCTTC. Protein product: CSVEGGPNEQFF.

This chain uses TRBV29-1 with TRBJ2-5, with D maybe TRBD2 (7 bases). This CDR3 has 14 amino acids. Germline V gene lookup returns CDR1 SQVTM and CDR2 ANQGSEA. V was clipped by 6 bases and J by 5 bases, with 19 bases between them. The CDR3 protein is CSVAEGGRGETQYF. The CDR3 DNA follows: TGCAGCGTAGCGGAGGGGGGGCGCGGGGAGACCCAGTACTTC.

Of note for this clone: Different DNA sequences within this sample yield the same CDR3. The genes are TRBV28 and TRBJ1-5; D gene uncertain. The CDR3 runs 11 residues. Germline V gives CDR1 MDHEN, CDR2 SYDVKM. V lost 5 bases to trimming and J lost 5 bases, with 4 bases between them. CDR3 coding DNA: TGTGCCAGCAGTCTGGATCAGCCCCAGCATTTT. It codes for CASSLDQPQHF. The complete variable domain, with remaining parts taken from reference TRBV28 and TRBJ1-5, reads DVKVTQSSRYLVKRTGEKVFLECVQDMDHENMFWYRQDPGLGLRLIYFSYDVKMKEKGDIPEGYSVSREKKERFSLILESASTNQTSMYLCASSLDQPQHFGDGTRLSIL.

This chain uses TRBV7-9 with TRBJ2-7; D is undetermined. Looked up from germline, CDR1 is SEHNR and CDR2 is FQNEAQ (reference sequence). Trimming removed 5 bases from V and 4 bases from J, with 15 bases in between. The CDR3 runs 14 residues. CDR3 amino acids: CASSLSSDSYEQYF. In nucleotides, the CDR3 is TGTGCCAGCAGCCTAAGCTCAGATTCTTACGAGCAGTACTTC.

CDR3 sequence (DNA): TGTGCCAGCAGTCCGATTTCCTTAAAGCAGTTCTTC. As protein: CASSPISLKQFF. This chain connects TRBV28 to TRBJ2-1; D is unresolved. The germline V gene encodes CDR1 MDHEN and CDR2 SYDVKM. This CDR3 spans 12 amino acids. V was pared by 5 bases and J by 11 bases, with 13 bases between.

The genes are TRBV7-9 and TRBJ1-5; D unresolved. The CDR3 runs 13 residues. Germline values: CDR1 SEHNR, CDR2 FQNEAQ (reference sequence). Trimming took 2 bases from V and 5 from J, leaving 7 bases between them. CDR3 residues: CASSLQADQPQHF. The CDR3 DNA follows: TGTGCCAGCAGCTTACAGGCGGATCAGCCCCAGCATTTT.

The chain carries TRBV5-1 and TRBJ1-4, with D perhaps matching TRBD1 (6 bases). This CDR3 contains 16 residues. The V and J ends lost 4 bases and 3 bases respectively, with 16 bases between them. Germline CDR1 and CDR2: SGHRS and YFSETQ. The CDR3 DNA is TGCGCCAGCAGCCCTAACCCCAGGGGTGCTAATGAAAAACTGTTTTTT. Amino acids: CASSPNPRGANEKLFF.

The rearrangement joins TRBV18 to TRBJ2-5; D gene ambiguous. This CDR3 contains 13 residues. The V end was cut by 3 bases, the J end by 5 bases, with 10 bases between. Germline values: CDR1 KGHSH, CDR2 LQKENI. DNA of the CDR3: TGTGCCAGCTCACCGGGCATGAAGGAGACCCAGTACTTC. Translation gives CASSPGMKETQYF.

This chain joins TRBV10-3 and TRBJ2-3, with no clear D. V lost 7 bases to trimming and J lost 2 bases, with 13 bases between them. The CDR3 is made up of 14 amino acids. Germline-derived CDR1 and CDR2 are ENHRY and SYGVKD. In DNA, the CDR3 is TGTGCCATCACTGGAGACGGGTACACAGATACGCAGTATTTT. Encoded protein: CAITGDGYTDTQYF.

The rearrangement joins TRBV15 to TRBJ2-1, with 14 positions matching TRBD2. The CDR3 totals 17 residues. CDR1 LNHNV and CDR2 YYDKDF come from the germline V gene (reference sequence). Unmatched junction bases numbered 9, after V lost 5 bases and J lost 6 bases. CDR3 sequence reads: CATSSRPGLAGGNEQFF. The CDR3 DNA is TGTGCCACCAGCTCCCGCCCCGGACTAGCGGGAGGCAATGAGCAGTTCTTC.

V and J are TRBV25-1 and TRBJ1-1, with a possible D match to TRBD1 (5 bases). Germline V CDR1 and CDR2: MGHDK, SYGVNS. CDR3 size: 14 residues. Trimming pared 3 bases from V and 4 bases from J, leaving 12 bases between. CDR3 in DNA: TGTGCCAGCAGTGACCCAGGGCGGGGCACTGAAGCTTTCTTT. This encodes CASSDPGRGTEAFF.

The rearrangement links TRBV28 to TRBJ2-7; no reliable D call. Germline V gene lookup returns CDR1 MDHEN and CDR2 SYDVKM. The CDR3 sequence is 12 residues long. Trimming pared 7 bases from V and 3 bases from J, leaving 10 bases between. CDR3 in DNA: TGTGCCAGCACCCCGAGAAACTACGAGCAGTACTTC. It codes for CASTPRNYEQYF.

For the CDR3, the DNA is TGTGCCAGCAGCCCAGGCAGGGGAGGAACTGAAGCTTTCTTT. Protein sequence: CASSPGRGGTEAFF. This chain uses TRBV7-8 with TRBJ1-1; possibly TRBD1 for D (6 bases). The CDR3 is 14 residues long. Germline CDR1 SGHVS, CDR2 FQNEAQ. Deletions cut 5 bases from V and 5 bases from J, with 15 bases between.

Remarks on this clone: The sample has other DNA sequences that encode this CDR3 too. V is TRBV28 and J is TRBJ2-7; no firm D call. This CDR3 has 10 amino acids. The V end was cut by 2 bases, the J end by 5 bases, with 1 base between. Per germline, CDR1 MDHEN and CDR2 SYDVKM. The CDR3 sequence: CASSLDEQYF. For the CDR3, the DNA is TGTGCCAGCAGTTTAGACGAGCAGTACTTC.

The J gene is TRBJ2-3, the V gene TRBV30; 7 nucleotides align to TRBD2. Trimming removed 2 bases from V and 7 bases from J; junction bases left unmatched: 6. There are 13 residues in the CDR3. Germline values: CDR1 GTSNPN, CDR2 SVGIG (reference sequence). The CDR3 region is CAWSPTSAHTQYF. For the CDR3, the DNA is TGTGCCTGGAGTCCTACTAGCGCGCATACGCAGTATTTT.

J is TRBJ2-5 and V is TRBV9, with 9 bases that match TRBD1. Germline V gene lookup returns CDR1 SGDLS and CDR2 YYNGEE. The CDR3 is made up of 15 amino acids. The V gene end was trimmed by 2 bases and the J gene end by 5 bases; junction bases not matched to a gene: 7. CDR3 amino acids: CASSVGQGRIETQYF. CDR3 nucleotide sequence: TGTGCCAGCAGCGTTGGACAGGGGCGTATCGAGACCCAGTACTTC.

The chain couples TRBV7-2 to TRBJ2-1; D remains ambiguous. The germline V gene encodes CDR1 SGHTA and CDR2 FQGNSA. Trimming removed 1 base from V and 9 bases from J, with 7 bases in between. This CDR3 region has 12 residues. CDR3 sequence reads: CASSLGRSEQFF. CDR3 DNA sequence: TGTGCCAGCAGCTTAGGTCGGTCTGAGCAGTTCTTC.

A note on this clone: Other DNA sequences within the sample encode an identical CDR3. The rearrangement uses TRBV28 and TRBJ1-1; tentatively, D is TRBD1 (5 bases). The germline CDR1 and CDR2 sequences are MDHEN and SYDVKM. The CDR3 extends over 13 amino acids. Trimming removed 5 bases at V and 5 bases at J, with 12 bases between. CDR3 sequence reads: CASSLPGGTEAFF. DNA for the CDR3: TGTGCCAGCAGTCTACCTGGGGGAACTGAAGCTTTCTTT.

The V call is TRBV4-2, the J call TRBJ2-1; D tentatively reads TRBD1 or TRBD2 (6 bases each). V was shortened by 0 bases and J by 8 bases, with 14 bases between the two germline ends. CDR3 length: 15 amino acids. Germline loops: CDR1 LGHNA, CDR2 YNFKEQ. The CDR3 sequence is CASSQEGGEKDEQFF. In nucleotides, the CDR3 is TGTGCCAGCAGCCAAGAGGGGGGCGAGAAGGATGAGCAGTTCTTC.